The present entry profiles one T cell receptor (beta chain) with its context. The sample comes from a study of cytomegalovirus exposure and HLA in healthy donors. Data came from immunoSEQ multiplex PCR; TCRdb stores just in-frame clones and leaves some out. The repertoire includes around 120,000 clones, about nine tenths of them detected once, and 1.5% to 2% sits in the top ten. CDR3 length: 13 residues. The V gene lost 8 bases and the J gene lost 3 bases, with 11 bases spanning the gap. Germline CDR1 and CDR2: MDHEN and SYDVKM. The sequence derives from a young man in good health and CMV-seronegative. The sample comprised PBMCs. The chain carries TRBV28 and TRBJ1-3; no clear D gene. This CDR3 is CASGTFNGNTIYF. The DNA for the CDR3 is TGTGCCAGCGGTACTTTTAATGGAAACACCATATATTTT.